The present TCR beta chain was sequenced within a study of CD8+CD57+ T cells in acquired aplastic anemia. Whole-study context: Isolated CD4+ and CD8+ cells, once sorted, yielded DNA averaging around 3 ug. An average of about 10.8 million reads for CD4+ cells was obtained from healthy donors. Overall study results and limits: In common between the patients and the controls were around 29 CD8+ CDR3 sequences. Patients showed no significant difference from controls in CD8+ Simpson's diversity.

With regard to this clonotype: The antigen is undetermined.

For CDR3 and TCR beta VDJ profiling, genomic DNA was the template used. TCRdb recomputed calls from the reads with MiXCR, one row per CDR3 protein. The sample holds about 130,000 distinct CDR3 sequences; 40% to 60% are singletons and the top ten take 2% to 3%. Germline loops: CDR1 SGHAT, CDR2 FQDESV (reference sequence). V lost 1 base to trimming and J lost 1 base, with 19 bases between them. The CDR3 is 18 residues long. The clonotype comes from a human donor in good health, serving as a control. The chain employs TRBV11-1 and TRBJ1-1; tentatively, D is TRBD1 (5 bases). The specimen was sorted CD4+, CD8+, or CD8+CD57+ T cells (not recorded which) from PBMCs. The CDR3 loop reads CASSLGLGGTAKNTEAFF. CDR3 coding DNA: TGTGCCAGCAGCTTAGGGCTAGGTGGGACGGCCAAGAACACTGAAGCTTTCTTT.